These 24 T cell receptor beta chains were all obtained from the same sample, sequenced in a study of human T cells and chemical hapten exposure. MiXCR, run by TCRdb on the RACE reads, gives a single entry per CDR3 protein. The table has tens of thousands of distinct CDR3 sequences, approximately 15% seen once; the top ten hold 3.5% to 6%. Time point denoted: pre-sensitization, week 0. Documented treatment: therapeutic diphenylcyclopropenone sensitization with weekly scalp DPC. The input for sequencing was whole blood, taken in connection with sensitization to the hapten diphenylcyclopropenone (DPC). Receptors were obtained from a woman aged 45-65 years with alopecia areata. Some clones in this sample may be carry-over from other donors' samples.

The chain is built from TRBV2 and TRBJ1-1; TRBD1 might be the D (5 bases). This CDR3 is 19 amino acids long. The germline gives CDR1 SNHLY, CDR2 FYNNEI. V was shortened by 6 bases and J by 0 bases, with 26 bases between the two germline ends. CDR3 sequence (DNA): TGTGCCAGCAGCCCTGGAAAGGGGACGCCAAGACTATTGAACACTGAAGCTTTCTTT. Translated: CASSPGKGTPRLLNTEAFF. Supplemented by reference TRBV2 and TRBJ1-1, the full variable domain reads EPEVTQTPSHQVTQMGQEVILRCVPISNHLYFYWYRQILGQKVEFLVSFYNNEISEKSEIFDDQFSVERPDGSNFTLKIRSTKLEDSAMYFCASSPGKGTPRLLNTEAFFGQGTRLTVV.

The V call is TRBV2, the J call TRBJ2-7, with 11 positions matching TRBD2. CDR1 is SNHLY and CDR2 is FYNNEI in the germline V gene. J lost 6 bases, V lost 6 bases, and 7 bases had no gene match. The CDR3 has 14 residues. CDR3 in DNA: TGTGCCAGCAGACCCGGGACTAGCGGCTCCGAGCAGTACTTC. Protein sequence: CASRPGTSGSEQYF.

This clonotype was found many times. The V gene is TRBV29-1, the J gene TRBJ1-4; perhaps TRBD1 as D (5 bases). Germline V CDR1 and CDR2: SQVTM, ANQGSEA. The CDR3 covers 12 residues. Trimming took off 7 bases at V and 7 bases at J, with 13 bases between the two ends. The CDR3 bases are TGCAGCGCTGGCGGGGGTCCTGAAAAACTGTTTTTT. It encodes CSAGGGPEKLFF.

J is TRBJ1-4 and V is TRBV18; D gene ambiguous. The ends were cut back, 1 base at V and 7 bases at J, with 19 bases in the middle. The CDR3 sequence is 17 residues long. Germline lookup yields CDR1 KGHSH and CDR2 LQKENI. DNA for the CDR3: TGTGCCAGCTCACCACAGGCCGTCCCGCCTCCCGGTGAAAAACTGTTTTTT. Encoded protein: CASSPQAVPPPGEKLFF. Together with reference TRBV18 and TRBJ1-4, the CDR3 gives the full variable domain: NAGVMQNPRHLVRRRGQEARLRCSPMKGHSHVYWYRQLPEEGLKFMVYLQKENIIDESGMPKERFSAEFPKEGPSILRIQQVVRGDSAAYFCASSPQAVPPPGEKLFFGSGTQLSVL.

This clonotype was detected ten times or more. In DNA, the CDR3 is TGTGCCAGCAGTTTATCAGGGGGCTACAATGAGCAGTTCTTC. Protein sequence: CASSLSGGYNEQFF. This rearrangement joins TRBV28 to TRBJ2-1; 7 nucleotides line up with TRBD1. V lost 1 base, J lost 3 bases, and 0 bases stayed unmatched. CDR3 length equals 14 residues. Germline V gene data show CDR1 as MDHEN and CDR2 as SYDVKM.

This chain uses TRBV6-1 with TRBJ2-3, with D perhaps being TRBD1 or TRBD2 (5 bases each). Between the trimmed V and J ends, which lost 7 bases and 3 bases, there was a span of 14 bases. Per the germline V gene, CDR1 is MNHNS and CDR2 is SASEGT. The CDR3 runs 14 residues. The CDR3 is CASTFVGRTDTQYF. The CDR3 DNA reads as TGTGCCAGCACCTTCGTGGGACGGACAGATACGCAGTATTTT.

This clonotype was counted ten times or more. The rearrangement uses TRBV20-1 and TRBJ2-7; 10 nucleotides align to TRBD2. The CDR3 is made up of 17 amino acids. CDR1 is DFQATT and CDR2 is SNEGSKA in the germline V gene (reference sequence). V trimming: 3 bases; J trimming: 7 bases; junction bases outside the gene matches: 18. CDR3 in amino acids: CSASGQWLAGVSGEQYF. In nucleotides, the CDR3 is TGCAGTGCTAGCGGACAGTGGCTAGCGGGAGTTTCTGGAGAGCAGTACTTC.

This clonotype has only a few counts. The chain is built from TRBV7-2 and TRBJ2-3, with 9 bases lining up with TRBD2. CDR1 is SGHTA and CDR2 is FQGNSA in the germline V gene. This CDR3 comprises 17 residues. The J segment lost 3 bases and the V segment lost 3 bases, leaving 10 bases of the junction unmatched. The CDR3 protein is CASSFSGSTVRTDTQYF. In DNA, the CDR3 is TGTGCCAGCAGCTTTAGCGGGAGTACGGTCAGGACAGATACGCAGTATTTT.

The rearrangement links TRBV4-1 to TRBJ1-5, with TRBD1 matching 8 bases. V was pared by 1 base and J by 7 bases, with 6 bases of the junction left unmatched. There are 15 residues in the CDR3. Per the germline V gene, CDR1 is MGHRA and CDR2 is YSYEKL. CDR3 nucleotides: TGCGCCAGCAGCCAAGGCCAGGGGGCACGGCAGCCCCAGCATTTT. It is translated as CASSQGQGARQPQHF.

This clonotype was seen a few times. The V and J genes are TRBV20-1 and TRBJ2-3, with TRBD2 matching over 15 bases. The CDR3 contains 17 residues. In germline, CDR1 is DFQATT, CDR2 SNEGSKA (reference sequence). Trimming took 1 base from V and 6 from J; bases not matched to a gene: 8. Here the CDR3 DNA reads TGCAGTGCTAGAGTGCCGGGACTAGCGGGAGGAATGGATACGCAGTATTTT. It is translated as CSARVPGLAGGMDTQYF.

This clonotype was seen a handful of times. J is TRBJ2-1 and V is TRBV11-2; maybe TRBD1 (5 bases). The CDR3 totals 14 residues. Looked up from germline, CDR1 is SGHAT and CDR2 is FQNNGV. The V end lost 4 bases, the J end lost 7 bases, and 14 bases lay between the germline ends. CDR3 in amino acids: CASSSGRAFNEQFF. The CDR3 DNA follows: TGTGCCAGCAGCTCTGGCAGGGCCTTTAATGAGCAGTTCTTC.

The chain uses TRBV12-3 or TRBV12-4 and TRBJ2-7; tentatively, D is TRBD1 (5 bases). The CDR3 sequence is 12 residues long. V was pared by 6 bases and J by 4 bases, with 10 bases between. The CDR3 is CASRRQMYEQYF. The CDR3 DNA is TGTGCCAGCAGAAGACAGATGTACGAGCAGTACTTC.

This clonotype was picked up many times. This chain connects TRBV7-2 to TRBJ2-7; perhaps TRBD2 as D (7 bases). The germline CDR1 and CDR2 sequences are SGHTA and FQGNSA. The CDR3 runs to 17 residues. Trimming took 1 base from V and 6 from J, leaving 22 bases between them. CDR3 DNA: TGTGCCAGCAGCTTAGTACAGGGAGGGTTGGGCCGTTTCGAGCAGTACTTC. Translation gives CASSLVQGGLGRFEQYF.

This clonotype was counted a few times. As DNA, the CDR3 is TGCAGCGTCCGTCGGACTAGCGGCACCCAAGAGACCCAGTACTTC. Translation gives CSVRRTSGTQETQYF. This rearrangement joins TRBV29-1 to TRBJ2-5, with 10 nucleotides matching TRBD2. J gave up 1 base and V 6 bases, and 8 bases lay outside the gene matches. This CDR3 region has 15 residues. Germline V CDR1 and CDR2: SQVTM, ANQGSEA.

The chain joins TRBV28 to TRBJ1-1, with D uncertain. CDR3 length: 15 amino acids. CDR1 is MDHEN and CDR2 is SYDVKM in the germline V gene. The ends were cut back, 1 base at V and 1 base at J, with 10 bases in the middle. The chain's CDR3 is CASSLLRQENTEAFF. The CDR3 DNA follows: TGTGCCAGCAGTTTATTACGGCAGGAGAACACTGAAGCTTTCTTT.

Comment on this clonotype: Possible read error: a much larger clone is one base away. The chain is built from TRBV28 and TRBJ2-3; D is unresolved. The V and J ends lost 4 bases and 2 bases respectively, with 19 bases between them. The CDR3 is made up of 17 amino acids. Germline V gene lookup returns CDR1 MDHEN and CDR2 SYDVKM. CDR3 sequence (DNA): TGTGCCAGCAGTTACTATTCTGTGGGGTTGACCACAGATACGCAGTATTTT. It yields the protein CASSYYSVGLTTDTQYF.

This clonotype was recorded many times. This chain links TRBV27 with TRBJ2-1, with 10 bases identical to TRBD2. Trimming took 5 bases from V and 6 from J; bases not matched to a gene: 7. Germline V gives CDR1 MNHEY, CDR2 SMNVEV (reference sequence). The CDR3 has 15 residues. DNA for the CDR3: TGTGCCAGCAGTCACCTAGCGGGAGCAGGCAATGAGCAGTTCTTC. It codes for CASSHLAGAGNEQFF.

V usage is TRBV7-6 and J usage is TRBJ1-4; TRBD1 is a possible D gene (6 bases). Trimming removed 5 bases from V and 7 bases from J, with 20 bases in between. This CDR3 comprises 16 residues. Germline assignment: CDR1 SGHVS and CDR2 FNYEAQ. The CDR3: CASSASRQVRREKLFF. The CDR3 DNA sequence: TGTGCCAGCAGCGCCAGCCGACAGGTCCGTCGTGAAAAACTGTTTTTT. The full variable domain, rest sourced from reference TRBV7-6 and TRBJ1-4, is GAGVSQSPRYKVTKRGQDVALRCDPISGHVSLYWYRQALGQGPEFLTYFNYEAQQDKSGLPNDRFSAERPEGSISTLTIQRTEQRDSAMYRCASSASRQVRREKLFFGSGTQLSVL.

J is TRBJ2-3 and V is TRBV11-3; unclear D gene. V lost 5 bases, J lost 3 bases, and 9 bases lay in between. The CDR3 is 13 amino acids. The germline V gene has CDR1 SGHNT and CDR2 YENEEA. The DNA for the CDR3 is TGTGCCAGCAGCCTTCGACAAACAGATACGCAGTATTTT. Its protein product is CASSLRQTDTQYF.

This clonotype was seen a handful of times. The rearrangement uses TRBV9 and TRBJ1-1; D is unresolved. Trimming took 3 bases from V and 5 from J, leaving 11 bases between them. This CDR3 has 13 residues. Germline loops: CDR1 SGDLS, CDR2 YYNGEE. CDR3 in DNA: TGTGCCAGCAGCGCGGCGACGGGGACTGAAGCTTTCTTT. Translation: CASSAATGTEAFF.

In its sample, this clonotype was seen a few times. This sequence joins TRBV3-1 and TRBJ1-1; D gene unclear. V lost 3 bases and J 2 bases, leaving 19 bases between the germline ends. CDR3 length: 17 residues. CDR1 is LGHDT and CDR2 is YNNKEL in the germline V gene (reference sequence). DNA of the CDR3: TGTGCCAGCAGCCATGACACCGCGACGGCCCCAAACACTGAAGCTTTCTTT. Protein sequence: CASSHDTATAPNTEAFF.

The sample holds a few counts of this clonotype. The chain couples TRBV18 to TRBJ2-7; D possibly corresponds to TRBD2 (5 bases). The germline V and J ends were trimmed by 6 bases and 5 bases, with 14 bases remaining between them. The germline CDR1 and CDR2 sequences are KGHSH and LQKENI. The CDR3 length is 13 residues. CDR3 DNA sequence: TGTGCCAGCTCCCCAGCCGGGATGAACGAGCAGTACTTC. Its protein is CASSPAGMNEQYF. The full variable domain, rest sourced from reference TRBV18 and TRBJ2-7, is NAGVMQNPRHLVRRRGQEARLRCSPMKGHSHVYWYRQLPEEGLKFMVYLQKENIIDESGMPKERFSAEFPKEGPSILRIQQVVRGDSAAYFCASSPAGMNEQYFGPGTRLTVT.

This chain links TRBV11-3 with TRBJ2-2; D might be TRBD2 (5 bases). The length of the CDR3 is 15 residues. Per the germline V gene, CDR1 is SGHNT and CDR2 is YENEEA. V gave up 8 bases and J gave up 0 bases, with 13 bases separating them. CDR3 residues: CASGATGTNTGELFF. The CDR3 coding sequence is TGTGCCAGCGGAGCGACGGGGACGAACACCGGGGAGCTGTTTTTT.

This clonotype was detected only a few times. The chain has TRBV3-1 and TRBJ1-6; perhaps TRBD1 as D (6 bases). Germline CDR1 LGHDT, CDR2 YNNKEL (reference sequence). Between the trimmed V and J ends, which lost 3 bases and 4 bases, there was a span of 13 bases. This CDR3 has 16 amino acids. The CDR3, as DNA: TGTGCCAGCAGCCAGGGGGCTTACGGTTATAATTCACCCCTCCACTTT. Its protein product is CASSQGAYGYNSPLHF.